This T cell receptor (beta chain) derives from a study of cytomegalovirus exposure and HLA in healthy donors. For the study at large: Earlier results showed roughly 120 million unique TCR beta sequences derived from approximately 180 million T cells. Of the donors genotyped, several hundred in all, around 77% fell in the Caucasian-associated ancestry cluster.

Per the germline V gene, CDR1 is MGHDK and CDR2 is SYGVNS. The CDR3 length is 17 residues. Trimming cost V 2 bases and J 0 bases, with 11 bases left between them. PCR employed 60 Vbeta and 13 Jbeta primers. Sequencing used immunoSEQ multiplex PCR; TCRdb keeps in-frame clones, though not all of them. The data contain 95,000 to 150,000 clones, about 62% of them singletons. Study observations and caveats: Presence/absence analysis assumed near-uniform sequencing depth across donors. High specificity and sensitivity for cytomegalovirus status were reported for the classifier.

With regard to this clone: Its target is unknown.

The sequence was obtained from a woman between 40 and 50 years old in good health and CMV-seropositive. This chain joins TRBV25-1 and TRBJ2-6; perhaps TRBD2 as D (5 bases). Material for sequencing was PBMCs. This CDR3 is CASSEPPGSSGANVLTF. The DNA for the CDR3 is TGTGCCAGCAGTGAACCCCCGGGGAGCTCTGGGGCCAACGTCCTGACTTTC.